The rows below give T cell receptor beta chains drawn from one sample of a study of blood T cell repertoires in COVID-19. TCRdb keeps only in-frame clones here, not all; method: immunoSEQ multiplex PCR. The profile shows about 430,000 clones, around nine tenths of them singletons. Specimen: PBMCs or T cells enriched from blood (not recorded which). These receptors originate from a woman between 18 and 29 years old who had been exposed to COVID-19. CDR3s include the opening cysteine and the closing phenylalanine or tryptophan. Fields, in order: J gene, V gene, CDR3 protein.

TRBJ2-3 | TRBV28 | CASSPQSGSGGTDTQYF
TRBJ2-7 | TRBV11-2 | CASSYSGGSSYEQYF
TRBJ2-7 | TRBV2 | CASSQDGTSYEQYF
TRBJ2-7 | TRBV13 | CASSLAPVTYEQYF
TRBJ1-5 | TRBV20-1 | CSASRDRDQPQHF
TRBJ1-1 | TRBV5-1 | CASSLGWDTWDTEAFF
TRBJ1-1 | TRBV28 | CASSLVANTEAFF
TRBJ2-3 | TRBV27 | CASSSQPSGTDTQYF
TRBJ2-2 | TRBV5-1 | CASSLGLGRTGELFF
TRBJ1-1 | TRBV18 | CASSNSGGQSTEAFF
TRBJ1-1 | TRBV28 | CASPPRQGRFAEAFF
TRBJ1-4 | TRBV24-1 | CATRNEKLFF
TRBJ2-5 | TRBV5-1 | CASSLGTGAETQYF
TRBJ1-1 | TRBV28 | CASRRGQGKNTEAFF
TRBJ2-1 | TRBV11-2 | CASSPRTGIISYNEQFF
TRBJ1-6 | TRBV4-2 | CASSQFRDSPLHF
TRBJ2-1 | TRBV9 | CASSGVEGEQFF
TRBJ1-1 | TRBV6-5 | CASSPRGQKDTEAFF
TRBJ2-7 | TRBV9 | CASSVGGHSEQYF
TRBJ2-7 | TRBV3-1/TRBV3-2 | CASSQAQGRSYEQYF
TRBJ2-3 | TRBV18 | CASSPPLDRGDTQYF
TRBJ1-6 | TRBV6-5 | CASSYLGGNSPLHF
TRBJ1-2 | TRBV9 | CASSVGASTPWF